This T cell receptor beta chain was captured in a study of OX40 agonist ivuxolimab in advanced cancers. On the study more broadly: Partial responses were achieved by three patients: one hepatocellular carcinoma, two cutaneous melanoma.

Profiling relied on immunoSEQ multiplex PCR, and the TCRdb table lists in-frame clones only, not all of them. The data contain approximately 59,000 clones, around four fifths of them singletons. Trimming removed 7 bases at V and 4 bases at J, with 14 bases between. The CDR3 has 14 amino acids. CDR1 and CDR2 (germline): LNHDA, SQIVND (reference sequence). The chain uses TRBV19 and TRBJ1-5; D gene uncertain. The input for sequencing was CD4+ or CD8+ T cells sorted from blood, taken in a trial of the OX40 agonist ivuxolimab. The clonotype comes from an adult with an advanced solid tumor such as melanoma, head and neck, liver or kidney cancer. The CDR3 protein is CASTPTGSNQPQHF. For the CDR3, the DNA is TGTGCCAGTACCCCTACTGGGTCGAATCAGCCCCAGCATTTT.